This T cell receptor (beta chain) came from a study of blood T cell repertoires in COVID-19. Turning to the study itself: Sites in the United States, Italy and Spain provided acute and convalescent COVID-19 samples. Nucleic acid was either cDNA or gDNA, and it came from T cells, B-cell-depleted T cells, or PBMCs.

CDR3 length: 18 residues. Trimming removed 6 bases from V and 6 bases from J; junction bases left unmatched: 22. Germline loops: CDR1 MNHEY, CDR2 SMNVEV (reference sequence). Measured with immunoSEQ multiplex PCR; TCRdb has only the in-frame clones, and not every one. Counted here are about 210,000 clones, around 84% occurring once; the ten biggest clones make up approximately 10%. This sequence joins TRBV27 and TRBJ2-7, with TRBD1 identical over 8 bases. The sequenced sample was peripheral blood. The receptor's source is a woman of 80 years or more with COVID-19, enrolled during active disease. The CDR3 is CASRLNLLPDRDPVEQYV. In DNA, the CDR3 is TGTGCCAGCAGATTAAACCTATTACCGGACAGGGACCCCGTCGAGCAGTACGTC.